The following is a TCR beta chain sequence with its context. Other DNA sequences in this specimen translate into the identical CDR3. The sample belongs to a study of blood T cell repertoires in COVID-19. Study as a whole: Acute and convalescent COVID-19 samples came from the United States, Italy and Spain. PBMCs, B-cell-depleted T cells, or T cells provided the cDNA or gDNA that made up the material.

Trimming stripped 5 bases from V and 0 bases from J, with 7 bases between. The CDR3 extends over 13 amino acids. Germline assignment: CDR1 MNHEY and CDR2 SMNVEV (reference sequence). In the original processing: Amplification of reference gene primers was used by the study to estimate nucleated cell counts. Libraries were prepared by immunoSEQ multiplex PCR; TCRdb keeps only in-frame clonotypes and omits some of them. V and J calls and clone size are as listed in that table; D and trimming were resolved from the DNA. The table has around 120,000 clones, 75% to 85% seen once. The genes are TRBV27 and TRBJ1-1, with D uncertain. This sequence was found in a woman older than 75 with acute or convalescent COVID-19. The material sequenced was peripheral blood. Here the CDR3 reads CASSRVMNTEAFF. The CDR3 region has the DNA TGTGCCAGCAGTCGGGTCATGAACACTGAAGCTTTCTTT.